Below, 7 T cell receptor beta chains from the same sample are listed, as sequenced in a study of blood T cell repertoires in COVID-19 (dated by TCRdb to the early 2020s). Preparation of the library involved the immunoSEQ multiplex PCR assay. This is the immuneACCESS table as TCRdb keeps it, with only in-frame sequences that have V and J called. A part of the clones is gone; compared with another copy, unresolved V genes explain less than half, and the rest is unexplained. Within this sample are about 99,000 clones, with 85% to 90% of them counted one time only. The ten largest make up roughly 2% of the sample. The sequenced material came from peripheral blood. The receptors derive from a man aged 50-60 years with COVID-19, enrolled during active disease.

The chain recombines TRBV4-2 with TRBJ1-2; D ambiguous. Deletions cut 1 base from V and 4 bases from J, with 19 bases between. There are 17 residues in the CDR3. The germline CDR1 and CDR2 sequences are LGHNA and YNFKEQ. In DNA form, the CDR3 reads TGTGCCAGCAGCCAAGGAACCTCCTCCGGGGTTAGCTATGGCTACACCTTC. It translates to CASSQGTSSGVSYGYTF.

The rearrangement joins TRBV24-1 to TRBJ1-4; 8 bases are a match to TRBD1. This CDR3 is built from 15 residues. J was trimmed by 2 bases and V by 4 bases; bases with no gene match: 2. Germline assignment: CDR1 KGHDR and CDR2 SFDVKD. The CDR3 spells CATSDGQGTNEKLFF. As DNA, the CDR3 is TGTGCCACCAGTGACGGACAGGGTACTAATGAAAAACTGTTTTTT.

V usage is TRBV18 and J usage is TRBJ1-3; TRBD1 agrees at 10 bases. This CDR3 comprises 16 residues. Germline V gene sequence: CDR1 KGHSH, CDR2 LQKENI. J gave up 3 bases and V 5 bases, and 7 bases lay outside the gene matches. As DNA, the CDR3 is TGTGCCAGCTCATACTCCGGGACAGGGGTTGGAAACACCATATATTTT. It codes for CASSYSGTGVGNTIYF.

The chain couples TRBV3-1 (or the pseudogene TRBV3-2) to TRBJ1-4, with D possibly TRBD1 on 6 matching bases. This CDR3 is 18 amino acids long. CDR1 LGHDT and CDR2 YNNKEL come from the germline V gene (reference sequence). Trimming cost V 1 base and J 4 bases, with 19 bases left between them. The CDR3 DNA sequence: TGTGCCAGCAGCCAAGTAGGAGGACACAGGGACCATAATGAAAAACTGTTTTTT. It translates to CASSQVGGHRDHNEKLFF.

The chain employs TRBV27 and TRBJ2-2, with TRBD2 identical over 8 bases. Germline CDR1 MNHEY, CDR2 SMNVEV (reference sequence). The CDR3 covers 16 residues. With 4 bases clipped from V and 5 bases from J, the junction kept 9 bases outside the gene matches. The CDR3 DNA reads TGTGCCAGCAGTTCCAGGGATAGCGGGACGACCGGGGAGCTGTTTTTT. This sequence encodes CASSSRDSGTTGELFF.

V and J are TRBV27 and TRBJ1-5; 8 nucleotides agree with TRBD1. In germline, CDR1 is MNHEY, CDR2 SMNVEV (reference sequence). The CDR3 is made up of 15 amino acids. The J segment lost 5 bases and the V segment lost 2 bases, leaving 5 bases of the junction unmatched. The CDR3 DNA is TGTGCCAGCAGTTTAAACAGGGGGACAGATCAGCCCCAGCATTTT. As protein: CASSLNRGTDQPQHF.

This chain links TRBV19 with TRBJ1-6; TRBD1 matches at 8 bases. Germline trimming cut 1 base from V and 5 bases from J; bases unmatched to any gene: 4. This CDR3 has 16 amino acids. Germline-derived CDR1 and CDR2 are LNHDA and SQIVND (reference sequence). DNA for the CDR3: TGTGCCAGTAGTATAGTTTGGACAGGGAATAATTCACCCCTCCACTTT. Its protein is CASSIVWTGNNSPLHF.